This record looks at one T cell receptor beta chain sequence and its context. Its antigen is still unknown. The sample belongs to a study of shared clonotypes between healthy human individuals. TCRdb's table, derived via immunoSEQ multiplex PCR, lists solely in-frame clones and lacks some. Of about 2.1 million clones in the sample, over 85% are singletons; the top ten hold about 1.7%. Selected positively for CCR7 and CD45RO-negative, naive CD8 cells excluded terminally differentiated effector memory CD45RA+ cells. Each sample came from a Caucasian adult donor living in Nashville, Tennessee. The CDR3 consists of 12 residues. Germline V gene lookup returns CDR1 SQVTM and CDR2 ANQGSEA. Between the trimmed V and J ends, which lost 1 base and 8 bases, there was a span of 11 bases. Points from the study as a whole: With a few donors compared, about 5% of naive CD4 clonotypes were shared. Relative to their counterparts shared across all four donors, non-shared clonotypes exhibited diminished generation probabilities.

The TCR sequence derives from a young man in good health. Some clones in this sample may be carry-over from other donors' samples. The chain recombines TRBV29-1 with TRBJ1-2; a weak D match, TRBD1 (5 bases). The source material was naive CD8+ T cells from PBMCs. CDR3 region: CSVEGQGPGYTF. The CDR3 DNA follows: TGCAGCGTTGAAGGTCAGGGACCCGGCTACACCTTC.